This TCR beta chain was observed in a study of shared clonotypes between healthy human individuals. Study-level points and caveats: The study found 4.5% to 6% of naive CD4 clonotypes shared across a few donors.

About this clone itself: No antigen is known for it.

Profiled with immunoSEQ multiplex PCR; TCRdb holds only in-frame clones, not every one. The sample consists of millions of clones, roughly 95% of them appearing once. This CDR3 has 17 residues. Unmatched junction bases numbered 13, after V lost 4 bases and J lost 2 bases. From germline, CDR1 is MNHNS and CDR2 SASEGT. This rearrangement joins TRBV6-1 to TRBJ1-2; 7 bases agree with TRBD1. The receptor was derived from a man between 18 and 29 years old in good health. The sample comprised naive CD4+ T cells sorted from blood. Subset defined: CD45RA+ positively selected. The CDR3 here is CASSGARQGSGNYGYTF. Written as DNA, the CDR3 is TGTGCCAGCAGTGGCGCACGACAGGGCTCGGGGAACTATGGCTACACCTTC.